These 27 T cell receptor beta chains came from one sample sequenced in a study of CD8+CD57+ T cells in acquired aplastic anemia. CDR3 and TCR beta VDJ profiling relied on genomic DNA as the template. TCRdb re-called the reads through MiXCR, storing one row per CDR3 protein. The sample contains just over 400,000 distinct CDR3 sequences, roughly 68% of which appear only once. The sequencing input was sorted CD4+, CD8+, or CD8+CD57+ T cells (not recorded which) from PBMCs. These receptor sequences come from a human donor in good health, serving as a control.

This clonotype was found once. This is likely a read error, given that the CDR3 carries no conserved phenylalanine or tryptophan at its end. No DNA is shown, since the ends of the CDR3 on it are uncertain; the CDR3 is the one TCRdb lists. The chain joins TRBV7-9 to TRBJ1-2. The CDR3 is 12 residues long, ends included. Germline V gene data show CDR1 as SEHNR and CDR2 as FQNEAQ (reference sequence). The CDR3 region is CASSRKDQRQTY.

With regard to this clonotype: The junction departs from the called germline gene at one end, perhaps through a read error. The chain links TRBV9 to TRBJ1-1; no reliable D call. Germline loops: CDR1 SGDLS, CDR2 YYNGEE. This CDR3 contains 15 residues. In DNA form, the CDR3 reads TGTGCCAGCAGTTTAGTAGAAACGGTGGACGCTGAGGCTTTCTTT. This sequence encodes CASSLVETVDAEAFF.

This rearrangement joins TRBV25-1 to TRBJ1-2; TRBD1 aligns across 7 bases. There are 14 residues in the CDR3. V lost 4 bases to trimming and J lost 3 bases; unmatched junction nucleotides: 5. CDR1 and CDR2 (germline): MGHDK, SYGVNS. CDR3 nucleotide sequence: TGTGCCAGCAGTGTAATAGGGACAGACTATGGCTACACCTTC. Translated, it gives CASSVIGTDYGYTF.

The rearrangement uses TRBV9 and TRBJ1-6; D possibly corresponds to TRBD1 (5 bases). Germline loops: CDR1 SGDLS, CDR2 YYNGEE. Trimming removed 0 bases at V and 17 bases at J, with 21 bases between. The CDR3 consists of 15 residues. The CDR3, as DNA: TGTGCCAGCAGCGTAGGACAGTTCCCTGGAAACACCATCCACTTT. This sequence encodes CASSVGQFPGNTIHF.

The rearrangement joins TRBV5-1 to TRBJ2-1; perhaps TRBD1 as D (6 bases). Germline CDR1 reads SGHRS; CDR2 reads YFSETQ. Between the trimmed V and J ends, which lost 3 bases and 15 bases, there was a span of 16 bases. This CDR3 has 12 amino acids. CDR3 sequence reads: CASSWGPTSPFF. CDR3 sequence (DNA): TGCGCCAGCAGCTGGGGGCCGACTTCACCGTTCTTC.

This chain uses TRBV20-1 with TRBJ2-7; D remains unclear. Trimming cost V 1 base and J 5 bases, with 15 bases left between them. The CDR3 contains 14 residues. Germline V gives CDR1 DFQATT, CDR2 SNEGSKA (reference sequence). The DNA for the CDR3 is TGCAGTGCTAGAGCGGTCACGGAAGTGAACGAGCAGTACTTC. Its translation: CSARAVTEVNEQYF.

This clonotype was found many times. The chain has TRBV6-2 or TRBV6-3 and TRBJ1-1, with TRBD1 matching 11 bases. CDR3 length equals 14 residues. Per germline, CDR1 MNHEY and CDR2 SVGEGT. V dropped 7 bases and J dropped 5; count of bases not matched to a gene: 6. The CDR3 DNA is TGTGCCAGCATCGGGGACAGGGGGAGGACTGAAGCTTTCTTT. This gives the protein CASIGDRGRTEAFF.

This chain connects TRBV6-5 to TRBJ2-5, with a tentative D call TRBD1 (6 bases). The CDR3 spans 16 residues. V was clipped by 6 bases and J by 1 base, with 18 bases between them. Germline V gives CDR1 MNHEY, CDR2 SVGAGI. CDR3: CASRPGRTGFQETQYF. DNA for the CDR3: TGTGCCAGCAGACCCGGGCGAACAGGGTTCCAAGAGACCCAGTACTTC.

This clonotype was recorded at least ten times. This chain joins TRBV3-1 and TRBJ2-1; D gene ambiguous. CDR1 is LGHDT and CDR2 is YNNKEL in the germline V gene (reference sequence). This CDR3 has 14 residues. The germline V and J ends were trimmed by 1 base and 9 bases, with 13 bases remaining between them. CDR3 coding DNA: TGTGCCAGCAGCCAAGTTCCCCTACGGAGTGAGCAGTTCTTC. Encoded protein: CASSQVPLRSEQFF.

This clonotype was counted at least ten times. V is TRBV12-3 or TRBV12-4 and J is TRBJ2-2; the D gene is possibly TRBD2 (5 bases). V lost 6 bases, J lost 7 bases, and 12 bases lay in between. There are 13 residues in the CDR3. CDR3 sequence: CASSPYRGGELFF. CDR3 sequence (DNA): TGTGCCAGCAGCCCTTACCGGGGCGGGGAGCTGTTTTTT.

This clonotype appeared many times. The rearrangement links TRBV6-5 to TRBJ1-1; weak D call: TRBD1 (5 bases). With 2 bases removed from V and 1 base from J, the gap between germline ends came to 14 bases. Germline CDR1 MNHEY, CDR2 SVGAGI. This CDR3 comprises 16 residues. The CDR3 DNA sequence: TGTGCCAGCAGTTACCTTAGAGCCGGGGGGAACACTGAAGCTTTCTTT. Its protein product is CASSYLRAGGNTEAFF.

This clonotype was recorded at least ten times. The chain has TRBV3-1 and TRBJ2-7, with unresolved D. CDR3 length equals 14 residues. The germline CDR1 and CDR2 sequences are LGHDT and YNNKEL (reference sequence). Trimming stripped 1 base from V and 0 bases from J, with 7 bases between. CDR3 nucleotides: TGTGCCAGCAGCCAAGCGGTGAGCTCCTACGAGCAGTACTTC. Translation gives CASSQAVSSYEQYF.

The gene calls are TRBV2 and TRBJ2-3; D not certain. The V end lost 6 bases, the J end lost 9 bases, and 22 bases lay between the germline ends. Germline CDR1 SNHLY, CDR2 FYNNEI. The CDR3 is 15 residues long. The CDR3 DNA follows: TGTGCCAGCAGCATAGACTCCATCCCCCACGCAACGCAGTATTTT. It yields the protein CASSIDSIPHATQYF.

As to this clonotype: A read error may produce the germline difference seen at one junction end. V gene TRBV2 combines with J gene TRBJ2-7; either TRBD1 or TRBD2 may fit D (5 bases each). Looked up from germline, CDR1 is SNHLY and CDR2 is FYNNEI. CDR3 size: 16 residues. CDR3 DNA sequence: TGTGCCAGCAGCTCGGTCGGGGCCATAGGTTCCTACCAGCAGTACTTC. Its translation is CASSSVGAIGSYQQYF.

This clonotype was detected only once. A junction end diverges from the germline sequence, so it may reflect a read error. V is TRBV15 and J is TRBJ1-1, with a possible D match to TRBD1 (6 bases). Per germline, CDR1 LNHNV and CDR2 YYDKDF (reference sequence). The length of the CDR3 is 13 residues. CDR3 sequence (DNA): TGTGCCAGCAGCTTGGACAGTGAAACTGAAGCTTTCTTT. Its protein product is CASSLDSETEAFF.

This sequence joins TRBV9 and TRBJ2-2, with D tentatively TRBD1 or TRBD2 (6 bases each). Germline CDR1 and CDR2: SGDLS and YYNGEE. This CDR3 is 15 amino acids long. Trimming pared 4 bases from V and 14 bases from J, leaving 24 bases between. The CDR3 nucleotides are TGTGCCAGCAGCCGGCAAGGGGGGATTACAGAGACCCTGTTTTTT. It encodes CASSRQGGITETLFF.

Points on this clonotype: One end of the junction is discordant with germline, which a read error may explain. This rearrangement joins TRBV10-3 to TRBJ2-6, with a possible D match to TRBD2 (5 bases). The CDR3 runs to 14 residues. Germline values: CDR1 ENHRY, CDR2 SYGVKD. CDR3 DNA: TGTGCCAGCAGTAAGCCCCAGAGGGCCAATGTCTACACTTTC. Its translation: CASSKPQRANVYTF.

The chain uses TRBV4-3 and TRBJ1-3, with 7 positions matching TRBD1. Losses at the gene ends were 0 bases for V and 4 bases for J; bases not matched to a gene: 3. This CDR3 has 15 amino acids. The germline CDR1 and CDR2 sequences are LGHNA and YSLEER. CDR3 sequence (DNA): TGCGCCAGCAGCCAAGACGGGACAGCCGGAAACACCATATATTTT. It encodes CASSQDGTAGNTIYF.

The table lists this clonotype with many counts. The gene calls are TRBV6-5 and TRBJ2-7, with 7 bases matching TRBD2. CDR3 length: 12 residues. V lost 5 bases and J lost 4; bases outside the gene matches: 2. CDR1 is MNHEY, CDR2 SVGAGI, per germline. The CDR3 sequence is CASSGRGYEQYF. The CDR3, as DNA: TGTGCCAGCAGTGGGCGGGGGTACGAGCAGTACTTC.

In DNA form, the CDR3 reads TGTGCCAGCAGCTTAGGGACAGGGCCGGGAGATACGCAGTATTTT. Translating gives CASSLGTGPGDTQYF. The gene calls are TRBV11-2 and TRBJ2-3; 8 bases match TRBD1. The V and J ends lost 1 base and 5 bases, in that order; junction bases with no gene match: 5. The CDR3 runs to 15 residues. Germline CDR1 and CDR2: SGHAT and FQNNGV.

The genes are TRBV12-3 or TRBV12-4 and TRBJ1-4; 7 bases fit TRBD1. This CDR3 region has 15 residues. V shed 4 bases and J 8 bases; nucleotides not matched to a gene: 10. CDR3 bases: TGTGCCAGCAGTTCCCCAGGGGGAATGGACGAAAAACTGTTTTTT. Translation: CASSSPGGMDEKLFF.

This clonotype has just one count. An end of the junction differs from the germline gene, which may be a read error. The chain recombines TRBV5-1 with TRBJ2-5; 8 bases match TRBD1. In germline, CDR1 is SGHRS, CDR2 YFSETQ. The CDR3 loop spans 16 amino acids. The CDR3 region has the DNA TGTGCCATCAGTGAGGGGACAGGTGATACAGGAGAGACCCAGTACTTC. This encodes CAISEGTGDTGETQYF. The variable domain in full, with the rest retrieved from reference TRBV5-1 and TRBJ2-5, is KAGVTQTPRYLIKTRGQQVTLSCSPISGHRSVSWYQQTPGQGLQFLFEYFSETQRNKGNFPGRFSGRQFSNSRSEMNVSTLELGDSALYLCAISEGTGDTGETQYFGPGTRLLVL.

Comments on this clonotype: The conserved closing phenylalanine or tryptophan is absent in this CDR3, likely reflecting a read error. The J gene is TRBJ2-6, the V gene TRBV15, with no clear D. Germline-derived CDR1 and CDR2 are LNHNV and YYDKDF (reference sequence). V lost 8 bases, J lost 14 bases, and 25 bases lay in between. The CDR3 runs to 15 residues. CDR3 sequence reads: CATCRGDSYGYILTS. CDR3 coding DNA: TGTGCCACCTGCCGAGGCGACTCCTATGGCTACATCCTGACTTCC.

The chain combines TRBV7-2 with TRBJ2-7; 14 nucleotides align to TRBD2. The V segment lost 5 bases and the J segment 4 bases; nucleotides outside the gene matches: 13. The CDR3 has 18 residues. Germline loops: CDR1 SGHTA, CDR2 FQGNSA. The CDR3 DNA sequence: TGTGCCAGCAGCCTTAGACTAGCGGGGGGGGCGCTGTTTTACGAGCAGTACTTC. This translates into CASSLRLAGGALFYEQYF.

Ten or more counts support this clonotype. This rearrangement joins TRBV9 to TRBJ2-3, with a possible D match to TRBD1 (7 bases). This CDR3 has 16 residues. The V gene's germline CDR1 is SGDLS and CDR2 YYNGEE. Trimming took off 0 bases at V and 4 bases at J, with 15 bases between the two ends. The CDR3 DNA reads as TGTGCCAGCAGCGTAGCTGCAGGGGGGCAGCCAGATACGCAGTATTTT. This gives the protein CASSVAAGGQPDTQYF.

The J gene is TRBJ2-3, the V gene TRBV9; 7 nucleotides match TRBD2. The CDR3 totals 15 residues. V lost 4 bases, J lost 7 bases, and 12 bases stayed unmatched. CDR1 and CDR2 (germline): SGDLS, YYNGEE. The CDR3 nucleotides are TGTGCCAGCAGCTTAGGCGCAGGGAGGGGCAATACGCAGTATTTT. Amino acid sequence: CASSLGAGRGNTQYF.

This chain links TRBV20-1 with TRBJ2-3; 7 nucleotides align to TRBD2. Germline lookup yields CDR1 DFQATT and CDR2 SNEGSKA (reference sequence). With V trimmed by 1 base and J by 4 bases, 11 bases remained unmatched. This CDR3 has 16 amino acids. CDR3 region: CSARGQAYSGADTQYF. The CDR3 DNA sequence: TGCAGTGCTAGAGGGCAGGCCTACAGCGGGGCAGATACGCAGTATTTT.